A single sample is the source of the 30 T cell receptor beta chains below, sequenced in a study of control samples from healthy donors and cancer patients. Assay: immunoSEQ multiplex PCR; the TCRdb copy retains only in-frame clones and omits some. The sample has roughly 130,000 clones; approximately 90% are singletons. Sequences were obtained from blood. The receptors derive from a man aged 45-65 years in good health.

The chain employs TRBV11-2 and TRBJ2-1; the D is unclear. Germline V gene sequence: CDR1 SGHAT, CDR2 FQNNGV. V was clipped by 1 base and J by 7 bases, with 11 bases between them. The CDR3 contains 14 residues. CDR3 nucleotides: TGTGCCAGCAGCTTAGCTAGGACGGAGAATGAGCAGTTCTTC. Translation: CASSLARTENEQFF.

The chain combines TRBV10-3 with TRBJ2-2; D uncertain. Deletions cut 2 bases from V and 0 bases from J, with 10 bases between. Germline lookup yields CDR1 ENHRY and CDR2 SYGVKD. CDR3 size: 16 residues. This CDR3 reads CAISEMASSNTGELFF. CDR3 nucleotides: TGTGCCATCAGTGAGATGGCATCCTCGAACACCGGGGAGCTGTTTTTT.

CDR3 in amino acids: CASSLGSGSYNEQFF. The CDR3 bases are TGCGCCAGCAGCTTAGGGTCGGGGTCGTACAATGAGCAGTTCTTC. The rearrangement uses TRBV5-1 and TRBJ2-1, with D possibly TRBD2 on 5 matching bases. The V and J ends lost 2 bases and 4 bases respectively, with 13 bases between them. Germline V gene sequence: CDR1 SGHRS, CDR2 YFSETQ. The CDR3 spans 15 residues. Full variable domain (rest looked up from reference TRBV5-1 and TRBJ2-1): KAGVTQTPRYLIKTRGQQVTLSCSPISGHRSVSWYQQTPGQGLQFLFEYFSETQRNKGNFPGRFSGRQFSNSRSEMNVSTLELGDSALYLCASSLGSGSYNEQFFGPGTRLTVL.

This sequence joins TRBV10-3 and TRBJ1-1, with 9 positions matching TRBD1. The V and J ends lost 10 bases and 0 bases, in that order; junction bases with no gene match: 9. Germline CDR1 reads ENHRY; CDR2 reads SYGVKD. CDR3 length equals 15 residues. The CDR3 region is CATRRTGAVNTEAFF. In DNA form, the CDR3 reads TGTGCCACGCGAAGGACAGGGGCGGTGAACACTGAAGCTTTCTTT.

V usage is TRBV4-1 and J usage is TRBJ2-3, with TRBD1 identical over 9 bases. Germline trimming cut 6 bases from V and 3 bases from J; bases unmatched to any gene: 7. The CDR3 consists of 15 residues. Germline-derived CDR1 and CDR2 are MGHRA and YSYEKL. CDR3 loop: CASRQTGTGTDTQYF. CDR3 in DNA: TGCGCCAGCAGACAGACCGGGACAGGGACAGATACGCAGTATTTT.

The CDR3 bases are TGTGCCAGCACGGCCTCCACCGGGGATACGCAGTATTTT. Its translation: CASTASTGDTQYF. The chain has TRBV2 and TRBJ2-3, with unresolved D. This CDR3 comprises 13 residues. V lost 7 bases, J lost 6 bases, and 14 bases lay in between. Germline V gene sequence: CDR1 SNHLY, CDR2 FYNNEI. The variable domain in full, with the rest retrieved from reference TRBV2 and TRBJ2-3, is EPEVTQTPSHQVTQMGQEVILRCVPISNHLYFYWYRQILGQKVEFLVSFYNNEISEKSEIFDDQFSVERPDGSNFTLKIRSTKLEDSAMYFCASTASTGDTQYFGPGTRLTVL.

The CDR3 bases are TGTGCCAGCAGCGTACGGCGGGGCGGGGAGCTGTTTTTT. Its protein is CASSVRRGGELFF. The V and J genes are TRBV7-3 and TRBJ2-2; D is possibly TRBD2 (6 bases). CDR3 length equals 13 residues. V lost 5 bases and J lost 7, with 11 bases in between. The germline CDR1 and CDR2 sequences are SGHTA and FQGTGA.

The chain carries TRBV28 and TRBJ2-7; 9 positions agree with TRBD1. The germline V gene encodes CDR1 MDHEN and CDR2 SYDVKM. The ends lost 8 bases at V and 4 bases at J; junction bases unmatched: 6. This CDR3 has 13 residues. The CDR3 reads CASLPGQGYEQYF. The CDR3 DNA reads TGTGCCAGCCTACCGGGACAGGGTTACGAGCAGTACTTC.

The CDR3 region is CSVSGTSIHEQYF. DNA of the CDR3: TGCAGCGTATCCGGGACTTCGATCCACGAGCAGTACTTC. This chain joins TRBV29-1 and TRBJ2-7; D might be TRBD2 (6 bases). The CDR3 is 13 residues long. V was clipped by 6 bases and J by 5 bases, with 17 bases between them. Germline CDR1 and CDR2: SQVTM and ANQGSEA.

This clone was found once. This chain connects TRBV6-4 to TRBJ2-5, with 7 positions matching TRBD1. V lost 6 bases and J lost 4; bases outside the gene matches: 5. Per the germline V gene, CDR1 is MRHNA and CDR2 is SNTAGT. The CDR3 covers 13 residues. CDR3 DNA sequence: TGTGCCAGCAGCCAGGGGGACGGAGAGACCCAGTACTTC. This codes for CASSQGDGETQYF.

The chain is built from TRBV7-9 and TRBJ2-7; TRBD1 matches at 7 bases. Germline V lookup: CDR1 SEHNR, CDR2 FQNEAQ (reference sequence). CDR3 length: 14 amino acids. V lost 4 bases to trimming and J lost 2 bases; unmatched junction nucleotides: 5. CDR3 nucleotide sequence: TGTGCCAGCAGCTACTCCCAGGGGGCCTACGAGCAGTACTTC. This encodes CASSYSQGAYEQYF.

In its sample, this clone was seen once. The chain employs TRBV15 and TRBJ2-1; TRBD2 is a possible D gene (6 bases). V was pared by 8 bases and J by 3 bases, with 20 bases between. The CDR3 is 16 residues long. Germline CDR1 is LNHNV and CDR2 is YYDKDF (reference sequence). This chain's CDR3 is CATRPGAGKIYNEQFF. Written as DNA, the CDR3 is TGTGCCACCCGCCCCGGGGCGGGGAAAATCTACAATGAGCAGTTCTTC.

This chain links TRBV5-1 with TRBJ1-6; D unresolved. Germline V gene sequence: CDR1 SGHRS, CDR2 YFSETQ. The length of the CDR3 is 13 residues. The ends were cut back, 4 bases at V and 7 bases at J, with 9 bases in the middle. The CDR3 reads CASSHTENSPLHF. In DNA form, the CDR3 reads TGCGCCAGCAGCCACACAGAGAATTCACCCCTCCACTTT.

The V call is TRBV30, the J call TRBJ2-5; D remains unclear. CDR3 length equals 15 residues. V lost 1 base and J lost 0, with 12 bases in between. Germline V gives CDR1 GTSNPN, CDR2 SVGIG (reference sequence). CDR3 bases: TGTGCCTGGAGTGGCCGGACCGTGTACCAAGAGACCCAGTACTTC. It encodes CAWSGRTVYQETQYF.

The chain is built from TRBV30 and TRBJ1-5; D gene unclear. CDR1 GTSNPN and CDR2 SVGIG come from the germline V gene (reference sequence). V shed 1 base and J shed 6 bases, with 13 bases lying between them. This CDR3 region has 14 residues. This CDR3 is CAWSEGRVFQPQHF. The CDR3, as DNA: TGTGCCTGGAGTGAAGGTAGGGTTTTTCAGCCCCAGCATTTT.

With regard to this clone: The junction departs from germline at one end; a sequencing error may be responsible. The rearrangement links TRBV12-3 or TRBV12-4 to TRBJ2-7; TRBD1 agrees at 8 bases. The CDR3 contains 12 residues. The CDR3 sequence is CASSPRGQGPSF. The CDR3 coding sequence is TGTGCCAGCAGTCCCCGAGGACAGGGTCCGTCCTTC.

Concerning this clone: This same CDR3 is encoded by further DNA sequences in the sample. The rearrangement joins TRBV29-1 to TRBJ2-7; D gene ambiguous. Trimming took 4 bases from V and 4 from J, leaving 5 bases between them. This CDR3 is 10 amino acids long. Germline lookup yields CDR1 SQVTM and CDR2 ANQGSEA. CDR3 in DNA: TGCAGCGTTGGCTCGTACGAGCAGTACTTC. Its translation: CSVGSYEQYF.

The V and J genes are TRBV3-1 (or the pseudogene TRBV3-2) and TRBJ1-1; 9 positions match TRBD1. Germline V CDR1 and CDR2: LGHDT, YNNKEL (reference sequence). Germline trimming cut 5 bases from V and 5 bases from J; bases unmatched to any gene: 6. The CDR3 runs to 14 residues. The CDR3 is CASSSRDRVTEAFF. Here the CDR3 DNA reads TGTGCCAGCAGCTCCCGGGACAGGGTAACTGAAGCTTTCTTT.

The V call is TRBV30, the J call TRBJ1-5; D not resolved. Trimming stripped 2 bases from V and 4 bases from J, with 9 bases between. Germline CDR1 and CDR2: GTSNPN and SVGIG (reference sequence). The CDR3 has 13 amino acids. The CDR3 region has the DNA TGTGCCTGGAGTACCCGTCAAAATCAGCCCCAGCATTTT. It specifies CAWSTRQNQPQHF.

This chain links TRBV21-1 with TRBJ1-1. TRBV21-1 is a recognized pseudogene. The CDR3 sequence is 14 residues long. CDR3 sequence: CASSKPWTALRAFF. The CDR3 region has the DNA TGTGCCAGCAGCAAACCCTGGACTGCCCTGCGTGCTTTCTTT.

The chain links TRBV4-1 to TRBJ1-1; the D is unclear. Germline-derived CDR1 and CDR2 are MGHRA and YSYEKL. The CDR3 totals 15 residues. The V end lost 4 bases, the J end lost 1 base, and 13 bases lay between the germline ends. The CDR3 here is CASSPTTGQNTEAFF. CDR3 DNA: TGCGCCAGCAGCCCGACGACCGGGCAGAACACTGAAGCTTTCTTT.

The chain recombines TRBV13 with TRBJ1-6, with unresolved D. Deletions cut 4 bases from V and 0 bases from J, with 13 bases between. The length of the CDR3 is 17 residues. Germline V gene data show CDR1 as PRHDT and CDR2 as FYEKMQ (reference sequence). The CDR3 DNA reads TGTGCCAGCAGCTCGCAGTCGTTCGGCTCCTATAATTCACCCCTCCACTTT. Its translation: CASSSQSFGSYNSPLHF.

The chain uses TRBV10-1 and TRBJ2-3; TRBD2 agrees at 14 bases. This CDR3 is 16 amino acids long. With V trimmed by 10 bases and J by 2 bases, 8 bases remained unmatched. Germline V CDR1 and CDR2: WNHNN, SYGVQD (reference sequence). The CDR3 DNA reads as TGCGCCAACCGACTAGCGGGGGGGCGAATCACAGATACGCAGTATTTT. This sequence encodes CANRLAGGRITDTQYF.

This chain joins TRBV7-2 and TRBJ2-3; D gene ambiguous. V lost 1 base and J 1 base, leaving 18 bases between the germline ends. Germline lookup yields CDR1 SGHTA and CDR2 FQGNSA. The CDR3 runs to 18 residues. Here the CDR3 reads CASSLVWRGAFGTDTQYF. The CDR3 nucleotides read TGTGCCAGCAGCTTAGTGTGGAGAGGAGCCTTCGGCACAGATACGCAGTATTTT.

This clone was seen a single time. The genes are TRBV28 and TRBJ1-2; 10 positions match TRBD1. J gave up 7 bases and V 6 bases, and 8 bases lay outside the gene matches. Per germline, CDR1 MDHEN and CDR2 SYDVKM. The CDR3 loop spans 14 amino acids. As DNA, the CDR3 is TGTGCCAGCAGCCGCGGACAGGGGGTCTCTGGCTACACCTTC. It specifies CASSRGQGVSGYTF.

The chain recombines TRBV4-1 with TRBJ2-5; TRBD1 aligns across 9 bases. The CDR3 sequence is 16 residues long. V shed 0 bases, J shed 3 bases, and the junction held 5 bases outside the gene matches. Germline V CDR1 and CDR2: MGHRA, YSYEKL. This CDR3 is CASSQDPTGGEETQYF. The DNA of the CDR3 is TGCGCCAGCAGCCAAGACCCCACAGGGGGCGAAGAGACCCAGTACTTC.

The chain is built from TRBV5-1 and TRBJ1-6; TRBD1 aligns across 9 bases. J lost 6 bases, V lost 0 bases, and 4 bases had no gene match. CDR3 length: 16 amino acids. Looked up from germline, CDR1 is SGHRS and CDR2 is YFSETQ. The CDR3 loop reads CASSLGDRVGNSPLHF. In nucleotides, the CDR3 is TGCGCCAGCAGCTTGGGGGACAGGGTGGGTAATTCACCCCTCCACTTT.

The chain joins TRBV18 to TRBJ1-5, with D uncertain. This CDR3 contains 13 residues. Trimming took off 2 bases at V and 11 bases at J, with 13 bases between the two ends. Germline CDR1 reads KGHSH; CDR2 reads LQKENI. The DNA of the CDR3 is TGTGCCAGCTCACCAAACAACGATCTGGCCCAGCATTTT. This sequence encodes CASSPNNDLAQHF.

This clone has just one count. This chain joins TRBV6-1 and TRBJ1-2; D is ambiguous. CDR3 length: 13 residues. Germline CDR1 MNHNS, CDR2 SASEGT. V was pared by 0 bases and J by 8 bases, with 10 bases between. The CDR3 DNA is TGTGCCAGCAGTGAAGCGGGCGCACAAGGCTACACCTTC. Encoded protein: CASSEAGAQGYTF.

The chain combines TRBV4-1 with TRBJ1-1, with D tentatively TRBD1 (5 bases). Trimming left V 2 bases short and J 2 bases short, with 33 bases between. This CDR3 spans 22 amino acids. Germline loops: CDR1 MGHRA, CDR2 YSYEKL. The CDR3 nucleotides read TGCGCCAGCAGCCAAAATTTTTTGTCGCGAGCCTCCGCGGGGCCGATCAACACTGAAGCTTTCTTT. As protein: CASSQNFLSRASAGPINTEAFF.